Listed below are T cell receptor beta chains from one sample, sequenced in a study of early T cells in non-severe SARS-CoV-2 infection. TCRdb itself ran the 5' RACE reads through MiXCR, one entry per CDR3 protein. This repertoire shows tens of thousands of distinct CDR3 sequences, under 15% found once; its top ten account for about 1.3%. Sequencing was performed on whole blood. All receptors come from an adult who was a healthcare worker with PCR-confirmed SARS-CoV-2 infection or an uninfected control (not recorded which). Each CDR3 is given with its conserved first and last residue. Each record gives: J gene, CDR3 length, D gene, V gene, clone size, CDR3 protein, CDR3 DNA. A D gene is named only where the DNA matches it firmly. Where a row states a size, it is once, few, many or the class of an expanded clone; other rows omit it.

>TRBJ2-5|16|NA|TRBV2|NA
CASSPRGVALRETQYF
TGTGCCAGCAGTCCCCGTGGTGTAGCCCTACGGGAGACCCAGTACTTC
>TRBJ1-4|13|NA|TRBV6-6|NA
CASSYWQNEKLFF
TGTGCCAGCAGTTACTGGCAGAATGAAAAACTGTTTTTT
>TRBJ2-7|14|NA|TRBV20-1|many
CSAILSSGSYEQYF
TGCAGTGCTATCTTGTCGTCGGGGAGCTACGAGCAGTACTTC
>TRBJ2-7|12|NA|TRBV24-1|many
CATSTPGHEQYF
TGTGCCACCAGCACTCCGGGGCACGAGCAGTACTTC
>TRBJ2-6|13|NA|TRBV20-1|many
CSAKHSGANVLTF
TGCAGTGCTAAACACTCTGGGGCCAACGTCCTGACTTTC
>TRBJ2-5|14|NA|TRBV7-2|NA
CASSLAQGGETQYF
TGTGCCAGCAGCTTAGCGCAAGGAGGGGAGACCCAGTACTTC
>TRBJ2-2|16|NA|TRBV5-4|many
CASSLAERRNTGELFF
TGTGCCAGCAGCTTGGCGGAGCGGAGGAACACCGGGGAGCTGTTTTTT
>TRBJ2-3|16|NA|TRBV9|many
CASSPRAGSAGDTQYF
TGTGCCAGCAGCCCCCGCGCGGGGTCCGCCGGAGATACGCAGTATTTT
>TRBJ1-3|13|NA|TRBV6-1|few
CASSGRIRNTIYF
TGTGCCAGCAGCGGACGAATTCGAAACACCATATATTTT
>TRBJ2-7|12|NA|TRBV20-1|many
CSARQLSYEQYF
TGCAGTGCTAGACAGCTCTCCTACGAGCAGTACTTC
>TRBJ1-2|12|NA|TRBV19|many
CASSREGHGYTF
TGTGCCAGTAGTAGGGAGGGGCATGGCTACACCTTC
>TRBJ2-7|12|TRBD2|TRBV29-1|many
CSVGRGGNEQYF
TGCAGCGTTGGGAGGGGAGGGAACGAGCAGTACTTC
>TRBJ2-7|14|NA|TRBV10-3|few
CAISETRIAYEQYF
TGTGCCATCAGTGAGACACGAATTGCCTACGAGCAGTACTTC
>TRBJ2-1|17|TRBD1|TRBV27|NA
CASSHHRGTASYNEQFF
TGTGCCAGCAGTCACCATCGAGGGACAGCCAGTTACAATGAGCAGTTCTTC
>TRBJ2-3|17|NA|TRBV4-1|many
CASSQDLLAGGEDTQYF
TGCGCCAGCAGCCAAGATCTTTTGGCAGGGGGGGAAGATACGCAGTATTTT
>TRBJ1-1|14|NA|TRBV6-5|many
CASRSVWGPFEAFF
TGTGCCAGCAGGTCGGTTTGGGGTCCGTTTGAAGCTTTCTTT
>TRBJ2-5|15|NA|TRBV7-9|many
CASSVSQGRQETQYF
TGTGCCAGCAGCGTAAGTCAGGGACGCCAAGAGACCCAGTACTTC
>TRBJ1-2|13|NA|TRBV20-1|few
CSARDLQSYGYTF
TGCAGTGCTAGAGATCTACAGAGTTATGGCTACACCTTC
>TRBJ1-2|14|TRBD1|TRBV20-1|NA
CSASAPTGNYGYTF
TGCAGTGCTAGTGCCCCGACAGGGAACTATGGCTACACCTTC
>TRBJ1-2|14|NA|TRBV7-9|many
CASSDRFDPMGYTF
TGTGCCAGCAGCGACAGGTTCGACCCCATGGGCTACACCTTC
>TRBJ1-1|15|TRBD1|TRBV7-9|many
CASSLVDRGNTEAFF
TGTGCCAGCAGCTTAGTCGACAGGGGGAACACTGAAGCTTTCTTT
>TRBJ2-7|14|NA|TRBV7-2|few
CASSYKGGLYEQYF
TGTGCCAGCAGTTACAAAGGCGGATTATACGAGCAGTACTTC
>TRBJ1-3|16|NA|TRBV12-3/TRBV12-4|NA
CASSPRALLSGNTIYF
TGTGCCAGCAGTCCCCGGGCCCTCCTCTCTGGAAACACCATATATTTT
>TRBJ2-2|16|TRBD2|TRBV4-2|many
CASSQAGTRGTGELFF
TGTGCCAGCAGCCAAGCCGGGACTAGAGGCACCGGGGAGCTGTTTTTT
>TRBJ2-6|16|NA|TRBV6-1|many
CASSEGRTVGANVLTF
TGTGCCAGCAGTGAGGGGAGGACGGTGGGGGCCAACGTCCTGACTTTC
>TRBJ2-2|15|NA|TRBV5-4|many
CASSSKGADTGELFF
TGTGCCAGCAGCAGCAAAGGGGCTGACACCGGGGAGCTGTTTTTT
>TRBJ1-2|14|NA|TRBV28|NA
CASSLNIVGYGYTF
TGTGCCAGCAGCCTTAATATTGTGGGGTATGGCTACACCTTC
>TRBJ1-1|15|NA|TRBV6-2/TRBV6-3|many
CASRDFGGLNTEAFF
TGTGCCAGCAGAGACTTTGGGGGCTTGAACACTGAAGCTTTCTTT
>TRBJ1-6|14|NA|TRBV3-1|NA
CASSRGNRNSPLHF
TGTGCCAGCAGCCGAGGAAATCGGAATTCACCCCTCCACTTT
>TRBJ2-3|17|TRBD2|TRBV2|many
CASSETSGSGSTDTQYF
TGTGCCAGCAGTGAGACTAGCGGGAGTGGGAGCACAGATACGCAGTATTTT
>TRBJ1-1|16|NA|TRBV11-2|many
CASSLDGQQMNTEAFF
TGTGCCAGCAGCTTAGATGGACAGCAGATGAACACTGAAGCTTTCTTT
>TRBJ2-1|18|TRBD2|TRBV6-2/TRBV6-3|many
CASSYPAPTSGRSNEQFF
TGTGCCAGCAGTTACCCTGCGCCGACTAGCGGGAGGAGCAATGAGCAGTTCTTC
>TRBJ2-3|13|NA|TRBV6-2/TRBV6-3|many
CASTPGNGDTQYF
TGTGCCAGCACCCCGGGCAACGGGGATACGCAGTATTTT
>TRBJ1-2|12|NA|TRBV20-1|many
CSARVVTDGYTF
TGCAGTGCTAGAGTTGTGACAGACGGCTACACCTTC
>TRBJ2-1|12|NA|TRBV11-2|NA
CASSFNYNEQFF
TGTGCCAGCAGCTTTAATTACAATGAGCAGTTCTTC
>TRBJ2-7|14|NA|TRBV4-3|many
CASSPPGRAYEQYF
TGCGCCAGCAGCCCCCCGGGCAGGGCCTACGAGCAGTACTTC
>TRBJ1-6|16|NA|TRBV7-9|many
CASSPRTVRSNSPLHF
TGTGCCAGCAGCCCCCGGACGGTTCGTTCAAATTCACCCCTCCACTTT
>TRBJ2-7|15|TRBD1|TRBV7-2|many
CASSSSGTGGNEQYF
TGTGCCAGCAGCTCCTCCGGGACAGGGGGAAACGAGCAGTACTTC
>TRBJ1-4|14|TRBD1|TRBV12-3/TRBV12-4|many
CASSSTGEGEKLFF
TGTGCCAGCAGTTCAACAGGGGAGGGTGAAAAACTGTTTTTT
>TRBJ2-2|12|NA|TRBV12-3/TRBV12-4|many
CASSFGPGELFF
TGTGCCAGCAGTTTTGGCCCCGGGGAGCTGTTTTTT
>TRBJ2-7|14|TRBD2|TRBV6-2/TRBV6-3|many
CASTIAGSSYEQYF
TGTGCCAGCACCATAGCGGGGAGCTCCTACGAGCAGTACTTC
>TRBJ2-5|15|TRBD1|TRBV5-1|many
CASSIRGQGRETQYF
TGCGCCAGCAGCATTCGCGGACAGGGGAGAGAGACCCAGTACTTC
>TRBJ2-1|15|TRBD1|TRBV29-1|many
CSVPTMDRGDNEQFF
TGCAGCGTCCCCACCATGGACAGGGGGGACAATGAGCAGTTCTTC
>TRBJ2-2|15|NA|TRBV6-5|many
CASSYSRGGIGELFF
TGTGCCAGCAGTTACTCCAGGGGTGGGATCGGGGAGCTGTTTTTT
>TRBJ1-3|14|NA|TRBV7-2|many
CASSLGTDENTIYF
TGTGCCAGCAGCTTAGGGACGGACGAAAACACCATATATTTT
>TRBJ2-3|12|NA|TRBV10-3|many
CAISDRQDTQYF
TGTGCCATCAGTGATCGGCAAGATACGCAGTATTTT
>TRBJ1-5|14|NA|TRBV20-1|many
CSAGIQGSYQPQHF
TGCAGTGCAGGGATCCAGGGTAGCTACCAGCCCCAGCATTTT
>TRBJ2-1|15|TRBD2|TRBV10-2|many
CASSEDGGSYNEQFF
TGCGCCAGCAGCGAAGACGGGGGGAGCTACAATGAGCAGTTCTTC
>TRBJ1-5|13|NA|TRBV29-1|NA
CSVVGGKDQPQHF
TGCAGCGTGGTGGGGGGGAAAGATCAGCCCCAGCATTTT
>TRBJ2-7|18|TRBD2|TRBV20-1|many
CSARDWVLGSGSFYEQYF
TGCAGTGCTAGAGATTGGGTTTTAGGTAGCGGGAGTTTCTACGAGCAGTACTTC
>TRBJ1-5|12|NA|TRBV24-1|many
CATSGGNQPQHF
TGTGCCACCAGTGGGGGAAATCAGCCCCAGCATTTT
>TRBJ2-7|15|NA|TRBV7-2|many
CASSLASGTYVEQYF
TGTGCCAGCAGCTTGGCGAGCGGGACATACGTCGAGCAGTACTTC
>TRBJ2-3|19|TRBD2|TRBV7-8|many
CASSPGVGILREERDTQYF
TGTGCCAGCAGCCCAGGGGTTGGTATTTTGCGGGAGGAAAGAGATACGCAGTATTTT
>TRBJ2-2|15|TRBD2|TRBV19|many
CASSSSGGRTGELFF
TGTGCCAGTAGCTCTAGCGGGGGGCGTACCGGGGAGCTGTTTTTT
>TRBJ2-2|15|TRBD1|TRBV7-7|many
CASSLGQANTGELFF
TGTGCTAGCAGTCTGGGACAGGCGAACACCGGGGAGCTGTTTTTT
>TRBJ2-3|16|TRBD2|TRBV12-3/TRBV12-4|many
CASRLAGGPSTDTQYF
TGTGCCAGCCGACTAGCGGGAGGCCCAAGCACAGATACGCAGTATTTT
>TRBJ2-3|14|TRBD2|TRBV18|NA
CASSPLAATDTQYF
TGTGCCAGCTCACCCCTAGCGGCAACAGATACGCAGTATTTT
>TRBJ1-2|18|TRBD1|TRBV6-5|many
CASSQLRDRGHYNYGYTF
TGTGCCAGCAGCCAACTCCGGGACAGGGGCCATTATAACTATGGCTACACCTTC
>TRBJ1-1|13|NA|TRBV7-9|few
CASSLFENTEAFF
TGTGCCAGCAGCTTATTCGAGAACACTGAAGCTTTCTTT
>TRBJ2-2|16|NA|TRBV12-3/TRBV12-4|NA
CASRRPEQPNTGELFF
TGTGCCAGCAGGAGACCGGAACAGCCGAACACCGGGGAGCTGTTTTTT